A single sample gave rise to the 28 T cell receptor beta chains below, sequenced in a study of response to subunit inactivated influenza vaccine. TCRdb re-derived calls from the RT-PCR reads in MiXCR, one entry per CDR3 protein. The data show hundreds of thousands of distinct CDR3 sequences, with roughly 15% seen just once and about 7.4% held by the top ten. This specimen consisted of PBMCs from blood, obtained approximately 15 days before vaccination. The receptors were gathered from a man between 45 and 60 years old who received an inactivated influenza vaccine.

The chain employs TRBV5-1 and TRBJ2-2; 7 bases fit TRBD1. Germline trimming cut 1 base from V and 6 bases from J; bases unmatched to any gene: 6. Germline V lookup: CDR1 SGHRS, CDR2 YFSETQ. The CDR3 contains 15 residues. The CDR3: CASSLNRQGSGELFF. Written as DNA, the CDR3 is TGCGCCAGCAGCTTGAACCGACAGGGATCCGGGGAGCTGTTTTTT.

In this sample, this clonotype turned up a few times. This chain links TRBV24-1 with TRBJ2-7; maybe TRBD2 (6 bases). CDR1 is KGHDR and CDR2 is SFDVKD in the germline V gene. With 4 bases removed from V and 6 bases from J, the gap between germline ends came to 12 bases. There are 13 residues in the CDR3. The CDR3 DNA sequence: TGTGCCACCAGTGACCCCCTGGGGGGCGAGCAGTACTTC. Its translation: CATSDPLGGEQYF.

The J gene is TRBJ2-1, the V gene TRBV11-2; the match to TRBD1 covers 7 bases. V gave up 3 bases and J gave up 7 bases; unmatched junction bases: 9. Germline CDR1 and CDR2: SGHAT and FQNNGV. The CDR3 runs to 15 residues. The CDR3 bases are TGTGCCAGCAGCTTTATGCCCCAGGGGGAGAATGAGCAGTTCTTC. Residues: CASSFMPQGENEQFF.

The chain joins TRBV20-1 to TRBJ1-1, with 8 bases aligning to TRBD1. Trimming took 2 bases from V and 6 from J; bases not matched to a gene: 11. CDR1 is DFQATT, CDR2 SNEGSKA, per germline (reference sequence). This CDR3 region has 15 residues. The CDR3 spells CSARSYLTGVPEAFF. The CDR3 region has the DNA TGCAGTGCTAGATCCTACTTGACAGGGGTCCCTGAAGCTTTCTTT.

V gene TRBV14 combines with J gene TRBJ1-1, with 7 bases matching TRBD1. This CDR3 region has 13 residues. J lost 7 bases, V lost 4 bases, and 6 bases had no gene match. Germline CDR1 and CDR2: SGHDN and FVKESK. CDR3 DNA sequence: TGTGCCAGCAGCCCCCGGGACAGAAGTGAAGCTTTCTTT. This encodes CASSPRDRSEAFF.

V gene TRBV12-3 or TRBV12-4 combines with J gene TRBJ2-2; tentatively, D is TRBD2 (7 bases). The ends were cut back, 5 bases at V and 6 bases at J, with 19 bases in the middle. This CDR3 spans 16 amino acids. CDR3 sequence reads: CASSLLGGGVAGELFF. The CDR3 DNA is TGTGCCAGCAGTCTCCTGGGGGGGGGCGTCGCCGGGGAGCTGTTTTTT.

This rearrangement joins TRBV20-1 to TRBJ2-1; 9 nucleotides match TRBD2. This CDR3 is built from 13 residues. Germline loops: CDR1 DFQATT, CDR2 SNEGSKA (reference sequence). The junction had 10 bases not matched to a gene; V was cut back by 3 bases and J by 13 bases. In nucleotides, the CDR3 is TGCAGTGCTAGTGAAGTGACTAGCGGTCGTCAGTTCTTC. Encoded protein: CSASEVTSGRQFF.

This clonotype was observed a few times. This sequence joins TRBV6-5 and TRBJ1-2; D uncertain. The CDR3 has 13 amino acids. V gave up 2 bases and J gave up 9 bases, with 13 bases separating them. Germline CDR1 MNHEY, CDR2 SVGAGI. CDR3 amino acids: CASSYTRNRSYTF. CDR3 bases: TGTGCCAGCAGTTACACGAGAAACAGAAGCTACACCTTC.

The chain uses TRBV27 and TRBJ1-4; 9 nucleotides align to TRBD1. Per the germline V gene, CDR1 is MNHEY and CDR2 is SMNVEV (reference sequence). V shed 5 bases, J shed 8 bases, and the junction held 6 bases outside the gene matches. CDR3 length equals 14 residues. The DNA of the CDR3 is TGTGCCAGCAGTCGAACAGGGGGCTACGAAAAACTGTTTTTT. Translated, it gives CASSRTGGYEKLFF.

This clonotype was detected a few times. The V and J genes are TRBV3-1 and TRBJ2-1, with 11 positions matching TRBD2. This CDR3 region has 17 residues. Unmatched junction bases numbered 9, after V lost 1 base and J lost 7 bases. Per the germline V gene, CDR1 is LGHDT and CDR2 is YNNKEL (reference sequence). The CDR3: CASSQVLRTSGRNEQFF. In nucleotides, the CDR3 is TGTGCCAGCAGCCAAGTGTTACGTACTAGCGGGAGAAATGAGCAGTTCTTC.

This clonotype was found a few times. The chain has TRBV6-1 and TRBJ2-7, with D possibly matching TRBD2 (6 bases). CDR3 size: 14 residues. Trimming pared 0 bases from V and 7 bases from J, leaving 13 bases between. The germline CDR1 and CDR2 sequences are MNHNS and SASEGT. DNA for the CDR3: TGTGCCAGCAGTGAAGCGGCCGGGACTGAGGAGCAGTACTTC. This sequence encodes CASSEAAGTEEQYF.

In its sample, this clonotype was seen many times. The V and J genes are TRBV20-1 and TRBJ2-7; 8 positions agree with TRBD2. The CDR3 consists of 13 residues. Germline values: CDR1 DFQATT, CDR2 SNEGSKA (reference sequence). With V trimmed by 3 bases and J by 3 bases, 4 bases remained unmatched. In nucleotides, the CDR3 is TGCAGTGCTAGCGGGAGGGCAAGCTACGAGCAGTACTTC. Translated, it gives CSASGRASYEQYF.

This rearrangement joins TRBV6-1 to TRBJ2-7, with 11 bases that match TRBD2. Germline loops: CDR1 MNHNS, CDR2 SASEGT. With V trimmed by 6 bases and J by 6 bases, 10 bases remained unmatched. This CDR3 is built from 15 residues. The CDR3 is CASSERLAGFSEQYF. DNA of the CDR3: TGTGCCAGCAGCGAACGACTAGCGGGATTCTCCGAGCAGTACTTC.

This clonotype was counted only a few times. The CDR3 DNA follows: TGTGCCAGCAGCGCCCTCGTTCGGATTAAGGAGACCCAGTACTTC. Protein sequence: CASSALVRIKETQYF. V gene TRBV2 combines with J gene TRBJ2-5; D is unresolved. Looked up from germline, CDR1 is SNHLY and CDR2 is FYNNEI. Deletions cut 6 bases from V and 5 bases from J, with 19 bases between. This CDR3 comprises 15 residues.

Of note for this clonotype: The junction and the germline gene differ at one end; a read error may be behind it. The gene calls are TRBV10-1 and TRBJ2-5; 8 bases align to TRBD2. CDR3 size: 16 residues. Germline V gene sequence: CDR1 WNHNN, CDR2 SYGVQD (reference sequence). CDR3 sequence: CARSDRRTSPGETQYF. The CDR3 DNA reads as TGCGCCCGCAGTGACCGAAGGACTAGCCCTGGAGAGACCCAGTACTTC.

This clonotype was seen at least ten times. Relative to the germline gene, one junction end is altered; a read error may explain this. This chain uses TRBV7-2 with TRBJ2-1; 7 bases match TRBD2. The germline CDR1 and CDR2 sequences are SGHTA and FQGNSA. The CDR3 length is 15 residues. CDR3 nucleotide sequence: TGTGCCAGCAGCCTAGCGGTGAGCTCCTACAATGAGCAGTTCTTC. Protein product: CASSLAVSSYNEQFF.

This clonotype appeared many times. In nucleotides, the CDR3 is TGCAGTGCTAGATCAGGGGTTACTGAAGCTTTCTTT. Translation: CSARSGVTEAFF. This chain connects TRBV20-1 to TRBJ1-1; a possible D gene is TRBD1 (6 bases). Looked up from germline, CDR1 is DFQATT and CDR2 is SNEGSKA (reference sequence). The CDR3 runs to 12 residues. V was cut by 2 bases and J by 5 bases, with 9 bases left in between.

The chain uses TRBV5-1 and TRBJ1-1; 9 positions agree with TRBD1. The germline CDR1 and CDR2 sequences are SGHRS and YFSETQ. The CDR3 length is 15 residues. Unmatched junction bases numbered 4, after V lost 0 bases and J lost 4 bases. CDR3 in amino acids: CASSLGGQGFTEAFF. The CDR3 bases are TGCGCCAGCAGCTTGGGGGGACAGGGTTTCACTGAAGCTTTCTTT.

V and J are TRBV7-2 and TRBJ2-3; TRBD1 matches at 7 bases. The CDR3 consists of 11 residues. Unmatched junction bases numbered 4, after V lost 6 bases and J lost 10 bases. Looked up from germline, CDR1 is SGHTA and CDR2 is FQGNSA. CDR3 region: CASSRQGAQYF. The CDR3 nucleotides read TGTGCCAGCAGTAGACAGGGTGCGCAGTATTTT.

As concerns this clonotype: No DNA is shown, since the ends of the CDR3 on it are uncertain; the CDR3 is the one TCRdb lists. The chain uses TRBV21-1 and TRBJ2-1; TRBD2, the table's D call, lacks a check against the DNA. TRBV21-1 is a documented pseudogene. The length of the CDR3 is 15 amino acids, counting both ends. CDR3 protein: CASSKVGGGAYEQFF.

This clonotype was counted between two and nine times. V gene TRBV4-1 combines with J gene TRBJ2-1; the match to TRBD2 covers 10 bases. V lost 3 bases, J lost 10 bases, and 15 bases stayed unmatched. This CDR3 is 17 amino acids long. Germline V CDR1 and CDR2: MGHRA, YSYEKL. The CDR3 region is CASSHLLAGDLGKEQFF. The CDR3 DNA reads TGCGCCAGCAGCCACCTGCTAGCGGGAGATTTGGGAAAAGAGCAGTTCTTC.

This clonotype occurred a few times. The genes are TRBV5-6 and TRBJ2-3; 7 bases match TRBD2. J gave up 2 bases and V 4 bases, and 10 bases lay outside the gene matches. The CDR3 has 16 amino acids. The germline gives CDR1 SGHDT, CDR2 YYEEEE. The CDR3 sequence is CASSQGRLAPTDTQYF. The DNA of the CDR3 is TGTGCCAGCAGCCAAGGCAGACTAGCCCCCACAGATACGCAGTATTTT.

Many counts were recorded for this clonotype. The chain links TRBV3-1 to TRBJ2-7; D is undetermined. Germline lookup yields CDR1 LGHDT and CDR2 YNNKEL (reference sequence). The CDR3 length is 16 residues. V was trimmed by 1 base and J by 0 bases, leaving 13 bases between them. The CDR3, as DNA: TGTGCCAGCAGCCAAGGTGTGGCATTGAGCTCCTACGAGCAGTACTTC. It yields the protein CASSQGVALSSYEQYF.

This clonotype was seen a few times. This chain links TRBV2 with TRBJ1-1, with D uncertain. There are 12 residues in the CDR3. Germline loops: CDR1 SNHLY, CDR2 FYNNEI. Trimming left V 7 bases short and J 0 bases short, with 6 bases between. The CDR3 DNA reads TGTGCCAGCACTCGACTGAACACTGAAGCTTTCTTT. Encoded protein: CASTRLNTEAFF.

The V call is TRBV21-1, the J call TRBJ2-2; TRBD1, the table's D call, was not compared with the DNA. TRBV21-1 has pseudogene status. CDR3 size: 16 residues. The CDR3 sequence is CASSRGPAGATGELFF. CDR3 nucleotides: TGTGCCAGCAGCAGAGGGCCGGCAGGGGCTACCGGGGAGCTGTTTTTT.

This clonotype was picked up a small number of times. The V gene is TRBV20-1, the J gene TRBJ2-1, with 7 bases identical to TRBD1. This CDR3 spans 14 amino acids. J gave up 9 bases and V 2 bases, and 10 bases lay outside the gene matches. Germline-derived CDR1 and CDR2 are DFQATT and SNEGSKA (reference sequence). The CDR3 DNA is TGCAGTGCTAGAAGGGGGCGATTTGGTGGTGAGCAGTTCTTC. Its protein is CSARRGRFGGEQFF.

This clonotype came up a few times. This rearrangement joins TRBV18 to TRBJ1-1; D uncertain. Germline loops: CDR1 KGHSH, CDR2 LQKENI. The CDR3 loop spans 15 amino acids. Deletions cut 4 bases from V and 3 bases from J, with 15 bases between. This CDR3 is CASSLLGIGDTEAFF. As DNA, the CDR3 is TGTGCCAGCTCACTCTTAGGGATCGGCGACACTGAAGCTTTCTTT.

V is TRBV12-3 or TRBV12-4 and J is TRBJ2-2; tentative D call: TRBD2 (6 bases). Trimming left V 4 bases short and J 7 bases short, with 16 bases between. CDR3 length equals 15 residues. DNA of the CDR3: TGTGCCAGCAGTTACGGGGGACGTAGCATCGGGGAGCTGTTTTTT. It codes for CASSYGGRSIGELFF.